This passage covers 3 T cell receptor delta chains from one sample sequenced in a study of gamma-delta chains in newborns, infants, children. TCRdb re-processed the reads using CATT. The repertoire consists of 10,000 to 12,000 delta-chain clones, with roughly 9% occurring once and the leading ten covering just under 9%. Source material: blood. The receptor set was obtained from a child who was a newborn, infant or young child, either healthy, febrile or measles-vaccinated (not recorded which).

This clone was counted a few times. The junction departs from germline at one end; a sequencing error may be responsible. V usage is TRDV2 and J usage is TRDJ1, with 8 bases lining up with TRDD3. Germline CDR1 reads GEAIGNYY; CDR2 reads EKD. CDR3 length: 22 residues. CDR3 sequence (DNA): TGTGCCTGTGACACCGTTAGGGGCTCTGCCGGGGGGATAACCCCGTACACCGATAAACACATCTTT. Translating gives CACDTVRGSAGGITPYTDKHIF.

This clone showed up just a few times. A read error may explain this, as a much larger clone is one base away. This specimen includes other DNA sequences encoding the same CDR3. V gene TRDV2 combines with J gene TRDJ3; a possible D gene is TRDD3 (6 bases). The germline gives CDR1 GEAIGNYY, CDR2 EKD. The CDR3 is 18 amino acids. V lost 0 bases to trimming and J lost 0 bases, with 11 bases between them. The CDR3 DNA reads TGTGCCTGTGACACCGGAGGATACAGCTCCTGGGACACCCGACAGATGTTTTTC. Amino acids: CACDTGGYSSWDTRQMFF.

The gene calls are TRDV2 and TRDJ1; no reliable D call. The CDR3 consists of 17 residues. V lost 1 base and J lost 5, with 22 bases in between. Germline loops: CDR1 GEAIGNYY, CDR2 EKD. The CDR3 loop is CACDTLIKFQAEDKLIF. The CDR3 bases are TGTGCCTGTGACACTCTTATTAAATTCCAGGCGGAAGATAAACTCATCTTT.